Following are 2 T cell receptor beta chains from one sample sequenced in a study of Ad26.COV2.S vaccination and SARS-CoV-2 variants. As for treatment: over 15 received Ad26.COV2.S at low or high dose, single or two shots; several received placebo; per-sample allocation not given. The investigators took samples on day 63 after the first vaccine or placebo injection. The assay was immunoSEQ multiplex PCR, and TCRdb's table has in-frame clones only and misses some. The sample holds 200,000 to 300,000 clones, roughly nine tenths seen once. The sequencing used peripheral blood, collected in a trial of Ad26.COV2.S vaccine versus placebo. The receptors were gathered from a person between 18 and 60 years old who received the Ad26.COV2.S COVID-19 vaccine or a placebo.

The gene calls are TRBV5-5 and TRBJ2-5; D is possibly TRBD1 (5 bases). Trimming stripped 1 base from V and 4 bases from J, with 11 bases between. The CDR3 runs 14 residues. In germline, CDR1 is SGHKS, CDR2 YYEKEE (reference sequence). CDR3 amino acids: CASSLPGRAETQYF. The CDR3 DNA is TGTGCCAGCAGCTTGCCCGGCAGGGCAGAGACCCAGTACTTC.

CDR3 sequence (DNA): TGTGCCAGCAGCCACCGGGAGCCCCCGATACTTAACTATGGCTACACCTTC. Translating it yields CASSHREPPILNYGYTF. The rearrangement joins TRBV6-2 or TRBV6-3 to TRBJ1-2; D is unresolved. Germline CDR1 and CDR2: MNHEY and SVGEGT. The V end lost 6 bases, the J end lost 1 base, and 21 bases lay between the germline ends. This CDR3 region has 17 residues.